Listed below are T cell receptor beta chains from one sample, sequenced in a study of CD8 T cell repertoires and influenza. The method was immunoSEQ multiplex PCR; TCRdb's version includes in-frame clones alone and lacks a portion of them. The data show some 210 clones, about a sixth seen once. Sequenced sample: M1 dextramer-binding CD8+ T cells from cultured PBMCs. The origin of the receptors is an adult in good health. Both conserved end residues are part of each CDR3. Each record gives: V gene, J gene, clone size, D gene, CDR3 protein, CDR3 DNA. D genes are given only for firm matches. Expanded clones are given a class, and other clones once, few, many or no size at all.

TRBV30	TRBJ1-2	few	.	CAFRGTQIATF	TGTGCCTTCCGAGGGACACAGATAGCTACCTTC
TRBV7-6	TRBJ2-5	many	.	CASSLLGADETQYF	TGTGCCAGCAGCTTGCTGGGGGCTGATGAGACCCAGTACTTC
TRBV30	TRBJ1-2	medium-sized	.	CASSMGSYGYTF	TGTGCCAGTAGTATGGGCAGCTATGGCTACACCTTC
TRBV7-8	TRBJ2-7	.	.	CASSSTTKDYSYEQYF	TGTGCCAGCAGCTCAACAACTAAGGACTACTCCTACGAGCAGTACTTC
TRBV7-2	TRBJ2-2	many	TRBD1	CASCSQDRGLDTGELFF	TGTGCCAGTTGCTCTCAGGACAGGGGGCTGGACACCGGGGAGCTGTTTTTT
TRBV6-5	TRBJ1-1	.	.	CASSPTGIGAFF	TGTGCCAGCAGTCCTACAGGAATTGGAGCTTTCTTT
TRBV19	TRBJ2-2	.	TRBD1	CPSCSQDRGLGTGELFF	TGTCCCAGTTGCTCTCAGGACAGGGGACTGGGCACCGGGGAGCTGTTTTTT
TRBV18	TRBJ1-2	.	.	CASSMGSYGYTF	TGTGCCAGTAGTATGGGCAGCTATGGCTACACCTTC
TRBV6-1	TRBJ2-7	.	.	CASSLAASYEQYF	TGTGCCAGCAGCTTAGCGGCCTCCTACGAGCAGTACTTC
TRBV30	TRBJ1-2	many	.	CLPRDTDSYTF	TGCCTTCCGAGGGACACAGATAGCTACACCTTC
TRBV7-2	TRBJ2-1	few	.	CASRGYNEQFF	TGTGCCAGCCGGGGCTACAATGAGCAGTTCTTC
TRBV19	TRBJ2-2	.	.	CASCSQDTGELFF	TGTGCCAGTTGCTCTCAGGACACCGGGGAGCTGTTTTTT
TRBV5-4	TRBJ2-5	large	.	CASSLLGADETQYF	TGTGCCAGCAGCTTGCTGGGGGCTGATGAGACCCAGTACTTC
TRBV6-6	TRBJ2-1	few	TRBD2	CASSYFLAGENEQFF	TGTGCCAGCAGCTACTTCCTAGCGGGAGAAAATGAGCAGTTCTTC
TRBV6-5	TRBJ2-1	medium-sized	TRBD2	CASSYFLAGENEQFF	TGTGCCAGCAGCTACTTCCTAGCGGGAGAAAATGAGCAGTTCTTC
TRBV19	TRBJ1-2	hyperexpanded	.	CASSSGSHGYTF	TGTGCCAGTAGTTCAGGGTCCCATGGCTACACCTTC
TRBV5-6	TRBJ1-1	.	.	CASSLFSGTEAFF	TGTGCCAGCAGCTTATTCAGCGGTACTGAAGCTTTCTTT
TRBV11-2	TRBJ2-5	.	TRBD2	CASSPRLAGSAETQYF	TGTGCCAGCAGCCCCCGGCTAGCGGGAAGCGCGGAGACCCAGTACTTC
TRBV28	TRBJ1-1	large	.	CASSPILVEGGTEAFF	TGTGCCAGCAGCCCCATTTTGGTAGAGGGAGGCACTGAAGCTTTCTTT
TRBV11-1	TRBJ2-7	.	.	CASSSTKDYSYEQYF	TGTGCCAGCAGCTCAACTAAGGACTACTCCTACGAGCAGTACTTC
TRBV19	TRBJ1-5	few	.	CASSVQGLEPQHF	TGTGCCAGTAGTGTCCAGGGGTTGGAGCCCCAGCATTTT
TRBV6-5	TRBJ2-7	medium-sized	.	CASSLAASYEQYF	TGTGCCAGCAGCTTAGCGGCCTCCTACGAGCAGTACTTC
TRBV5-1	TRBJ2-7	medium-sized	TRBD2	CASSFGGTTSGASYEQYF	TGCGCCAGCAGCTTCGGGGGGACGACTAGCGGGGCTTCCTACGAGCAGTACTTC
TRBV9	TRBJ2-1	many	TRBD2	CASSYFLAGENEQFF	TGTGCCAGCAGCTACTTCCTAGCGGGAGAAAATGAGCAGTTCTTC